This passage covers 24 T cell receptor beta chains from one sample sequenced in a study of blood T cells in healthy people across ages. It was with a sample-barcoded 5' primer and a J-beta primer mix that a second PCR of about 6 to 12 cycles was run. TCRdb independently ran MiXCR on the 5' RACE reads; one entry per CDR3 protein. The top ten hold 15% to 20% of the sample, which has over a million distinct CDR3 sequences, under 45% seen once. The material sequenced was blood. The source of these receptors is a woman aged 60 to 75 in good health.

V gene TRBV6-5 combines with J gene TRBJ2-1; the D is unclear. Per germline, CDR1 MNHEY and CDR2 SVGAGI. Deletions cut 1 base from V and 5 bases from J, with 9 bases between. The CDR3 is 14 amino acids. The CDR3 loop reads CASSYCGANNEQFF. CDR3 nucleotides: TGTGCCAGCAGTTACTGCGGAGCGAACAATGAGCAGTTCTTC.

The chain links TRBV3-1 to TRBJ2-4; the match to TRBD1 covers 8 bases. The J call is uncertain, as TRBJ2-5 better fits the DNA end. Germline CDR1 LGHDT, CDR2 YNNKEL (reference sequence). The CDR3 loop spans 16 amino acids. The CDR3 DNA sequence: TGTGCCAGCAGCTACTACAGGCAGGGGGCTCTGGAGACCCAGTACTTC. Its translation: CASSYYRQGALETQYF.

The CDR3 reads CASSLTPQFF. Here the CDR3 DNA reads TGTGCCAGCAGTTTAACCCCGCAGTTCTTC. The genes are TRBV27 and TRBJ2-1; no clear D. Deletions cut 2 bases from V and 12 bases from J, with 5 bases between. The CDR3 covers 10 residues. Germline CDR1 reads MNHEY; CDR2 reads SMNVEV (reference sequence).

This clonotype came up once. The CDR3 DNA is TGTGCCCTTCCGGGCGCTAACTATGGCTACACCTTC. The encoded protein is CALPGANYGYTF. The rearrangement uses TRBV30 and TRBJ1-2; D not certain. The CDR3 runs 12 residues. V was clipped by 8 bases and J by 0 bases, with 10 bases between them. The germline V gene encodes CDR1 GTSNPN and CDR2 SVGIG (reference sequence). The complete variable domain, with remaining parts taken from reference TRBV30 and TRBJ1-2, reads SQTIHQWPATLVQPVGSPLSLECTVEGTSNPNLYWYRQAAGRGLQLLFYSVGIGQISSEVPQNLSASRPQDRQFILSSKKLLLSDSGFYLCALPGANYGYTFGSGTRLTVV.

There are a few counts of this clonotype. Written as DNA, the CDR3 is TGTGCCAGCAGCCATCTAGGCCCCGCGGGATACGAGCAGTACTTC. It yields the protein CASSHLGPAGYEQYF. The rearrangement uses TRBV3-1 and TRBJ2-5, with TRBD2 as a possible D gene (6 bases). The J call may be faulty, since TRBJ2-7 better matches the DNA end. The CDR3 sequence is 15 residues long. CDR1 and CDR2 (germline): LGHDT, YNNKEL (reference sequence).

This clonotype was seen more than once but under ten times. The V call is TRBV28, the J call TRBJ2-3; 11 bases are a match to TRBD2. After removal of 2 bases from V and 5 bases from J, the junction contained 3 bases not matched to a gene. The CDR3 is made up of 15 amino acids. Per germline, CDR1 MDHEN and CDR2 SYDVKM. This CDR3 is CASSLLAGGLDTQYF. In DNA, the CDR3 is TGTGCCAGCAGTTTACTAGCGGGAGGTCTAGATACGCAGTATTTT.

In regard to this clonotype: At one end the junction does not follow the germline gene, possibly because of a read error. This CDR3 reads CACRRSSGTNVLTF. The CDR3 region has the DNA TGTGCCTGCAGACGTAGCTCTGGGACCAACGTCCTGACTTTC. This chain uses TRBV30 with TRBJ2-6; D unclear. CDR1 is GTSNPN, CDR2 SVGIG, per germline (reference sequence). The CDR3 runs to 14 residues. Combining the CDR3 with reference TRBV30 and TRBJ2-6 gives the whole variable domain SQTIHQWPATLVQPVGSPLSLECTVEGTSNPNLYWYRQAAGRGLQLLFYSVGIGQISSEVPQNLSASRPQDRQFILSSKKLLLSDSGFYLCACRRSSGTNVLTFGAGSRLTVL.

This chain uses TRBV25-1 with TRBJ1-2, with TRBD1 identical over 9 bases. Germline V lookup: CDR1 MGHDK, CDR2 SYGVNS. The CDR3 runs to 14 residues. Losses at the gene ends were 2 bases for V and 6 bases for J; bases not matched to a gene: 4. CDR3 coding DNA: TGTGCCAGCAGTGAAGCGGGGACAGGGAATGGCTACACCTTC. Protein sequence: CASSEAGTGNGYTF.

The chain links TRBV29-1 to TRBJ2-5, with 11 bases aligning to TRBD2. Per germline, CDR1 SQVTM and CDR2 ANQGSEA. V was clipped by 7 bases and J by 3 bases; unmatched bases: 7. This CDR3 region has 14 residues. Written as DNA, the CDR3 is TGCAGCGACAACCTGGGACTAGCGGAAGAGACCCAGTACTTC. It translates to CSDNLGLAEETQYF.

The chain links TRBV7-3 to TRBJ2-5, with a weak D call TRBD1 (5 bases). CDR1 is SGHTA and CDR2 is FQGTGA in the germline V gene. V lost 1 base, J lost 4 bases, and 19 bases lay in between. The length of the CDR3 is 17 residues. The CDR3 region is CASSLRGRVSGIETQYF. DNA for the CDR3: TGTGCCAGCAGCTTAAGGGGCAGGGTCTCCGGAATAGAGACCCAGTACTTC.

This clonotype was seen at least ten times. J is TRBJ2-5 and V is TRBV10-3; TRBD1 aligns across 7 bases. CDR1 and CDR2 from the germline V gene are ENHRY and SYGVKD. This CDR3 spans 13 amino acids. J lost 1 base, V lost 6 bases, and 2 bases had no gene match. DNA of the CDR3: TGTGCCATCAGGGGGGACAGCCAAGAGACCCAGTACTTC. As protein: CAIRGDSQETQYF.

The chain employs TRBV11-2 and TRBJ2-7, with D tentatively TRBD2 (7 bases). CDR3 length equals 12 residues. The germline V and J ends were trimmed by 1 base and 12 bases, with 13 bases remaining between them. Germline CDR1 and CDR2: SGHAT and FQNNGV. The CDR3 coding sequence is TGTGCCAGCAGCTTAGTGAGGGGGGGAGCGTACTTC. This translates into CASSLVRGGAYF.

This clonotype was seen more than once but under ten times. The chain has TRBV5-1 and TRBJ2-5, with D possibly being TRBD2 (5 bases). With 7 bases removed from V and 4 bases from J, the gap between germline ends came to 17 bases. This CDR3 is built from 14 residues. Per germline, CDR1 SGHRS and CDR2 YFSETQ. The CDR3 bases are TGCGCCAGCTCTCCTCGTGGGAGATCAGAGACCCAGTACTTC. Protein sequence: CASSPRGRSETQYF.

The genes are TRBV11-2 and TRBJ2-7; TRBD1 matches 9 bases. The trim removed 5 bases at V and 4 bases at J, leaving 15 bases unmatched. This CDR3 comprises 17 residues. Germline loops: CDR1 SGHAT, CDR2 FQNNGV. CDR3 region: CASSLRTGTGYQYEQYF. DNA of the CDR3: TGTGCCAGCAGCCTGCGAACCGGGACAGGGTACCAATACGAGCAGTACTTC.

The chain uses TRBV27 and TRBJ2-7; 7 nucleotides match TRBD1. The CDR3 totals 16 residues. Germline CDR1 reads MNHEY; CDR2 reads SMNVEV (reference sequence). The junction had 11 bases not matched to a gene; V was cut back by 5 bases and J by 1 base. In DNA, the CDR3 is TGTGCCAGCAGTCTCCGACAGGGTGCGAGGTCCTACGAGCAGTACTTC. Its translation: CASSLRQGARSYEQYF.

A note on this clonotype: A junction boundary mismatches the germline segment, possibly from a read error. This rearrangement joins TRBV7-3 to TRBJ1-1; no firm D call. Germline V gives CDR1 SGHTA, CDR2 FQGTGA. The length of the CDR3 is 15 residues. CDR3 sequence reads: CASSPGGGLSTEAFF. The CDR3 bases are TGTGCTAGCAGCCCGGGTGGCGGGTTGAGCACTGAAGCTTTCTTT.

This clonotype came up a few times. This sequence joins TRBV4-1 and TRBJ2-1; no firm D call. The CDR3 covers 14 residues. Germline V gives CDR1 MGHRA, CDR2 YSYEKL. The ends were cut back, 1 base at V and 2 bases at J, with 6 bases in the middle. This CDR3 is CASSQVGAYNEQFF. The CDR3 DNA sequence: TGCGCCAGCAGCCAAGTTGGGGCCTACAATGAGCAGTTCTTC.

The V call is TRBV29-1, the J call TRBJ2-5, with D unresolved. Trimming took off 4 bases at V and 7 bases at J, with 13 bases between the two ends. CDR3 size: 12 residues. CDR1 is SQVTM and CDR2 is ANQGSEA in the germline V gene. The CDR3 DNA reads as TGCAGCGTTGGTCGGCCCGAAGGGACCCAGTACTTC. Its translation is CSVGRPEGTQYF.

The rearrangement links TRBV6-6 to TRBJ2-3; 8 positions match TRBD2. After removal of 5 bases from V and 11 bases from J, the junction contained 6 bases not matched to a gene. Germline V CDR1 and CDR2: MNHNY, SVGAGI (reference sequence). CDR3 size: 12 residues. The CDR3 DNA reads as TGTGCCAGCAGTGGACCTGCGGGGGGGCAGTATTTT. Translated: CASSGPAGGQYF.

The rearrangement links TRBV7-9 to TRBJ2-1, with unresolved D. The end of the DNA aligns better with TRBJ2-7, so the J call may be wrong. The CDR3 extends over 13 amino acids. Germline CDR1 is SEHNR and CDR2 is FQNEAQ (reference sequence). This CDR3 is CASSPDGSREQYF. The CDR3 DNA follows: TGTGCCAGCAGCCCCGATGGCAGCAGGGAGCAGTACTTC.

V gene TRBV6-5 combines with J gene TRBJ1-2, with a possible D match to TRBD1 (6 bases). Germline CDR1 is MNHEY and CDR2 is SVGAGI. The CDR3 sequence is 13 residues long. Between the trimmed V and J ends, which lost 6 bases and 5 bases, there was a span of 13 bases. As DNA, the CDR3 is TGTGCCAGCAGGTCCGACAGGAGGTATGGCTACACCTTC. It yields the protein CASRSDRRYGYTF.

As to this clonotype: One junction end does not reproduce the germline sequence, and a read error may be involved. This chain connects TRBV7-8 to TRBJ2-7; D is ambiguous. Per germline, CDR1 SGHVS and CDR2 FQNEAQ. This CDR3 is 11 amino acids long. The CDR3: CAGSDSYEQYF. The DNA for the CDR3 is TGTGCCGGCAGCGATTCCTACGAGCAGTACTTC.

V gene TRBV29-1 combines with J gene TRBJ2-1, with a tentative D call TRBD2 (6 bases). Between the trimmed V and J ends, which lost 5 bases and 0 bases, there was a span of 20 bases. Germline V gives CDR1 SQVTM, CDR2 ANQGSEA. CDR3 length: 17 residues. The CDR3 DNA reads as TGCAGCGTTCCACCGACGGGTAGCGGAACCTCCTACAATGAGCAGTTCTTC. The encoded protein is CSVPPTGSGTSYNEQFF.

This clonotype came up a few times. This rearrangement joins TRBV12-3 or TRBV12-4 to TRBJ1-4, with D possibly matching TRBD1 (5 bases). The CDR3 sequence is 16 residues long. V lost 5 bases, J lost 7 bases, and 20 bases lay in between. CDR3 bases: TGTGCCAGCAGTCCCCCCGGCGGGACGTACCCTGAAAAACTGTTTTTT. It codes for CASSPPGGTYPEKLFF.